A single sample gave rise to the 26 T cell receptor beta chains below, sequenced in a study of T-cell memory formation after mild COVID-19. TCRdb itself ran the 5' RACE reads through MiXCR, one entry per CDR3 protein. The sample shows almost 350,000 distinct CDR3 sequences, 20% to 25% of them seen only once. Sequencing was carried out using PBMCs or a T cell subset sorted from them (not recorded which). The receptors stem from a man aged 18 to 29 who had mild COVID-19 (a few samples of this study predate the infection). Cell type and time point are not known.

V is TRBV12-3 or TRBV12-4 and J is TRBJ1-2; D perhaps matches TRBD1 (6 bases). Trimming took 4 bases from V and 3 from J, leaving 9 bases between them. The CDR3 has 13 amino acids. The CDR3 DNA follows: TGTGCCAGCAGTTACGGGGGCCACTATGGCTACACCTTC. Encoded protein: CASSYGGHYGYTF.

There are a few counts of this clonotype. V usage is TRBV20-1 and J usage is TRBJ2-7; 14 bases line up with TRBD2. The V gene end was trimmed by 0 bases and the J gene end by 3 bases; junction bases not matched to a gene: 7. Germline values: CDR1 DFQATT, CDR2 SNEGSKA (reference sequence). This CDR3 region has 17 residues. Here the CDR3 DNA reads TGCAGTGCTAGAGACAAGGGACTAGCGGGGGAACGCTACGAGCAGTACTTC. It codes for CSARDKGLAGERYEQYF.

Only a few counts were recorded for this clonotype. The chain has TRBV3-1 and TRBJ1-2; the D gene is possibly TRBD1 (6 bases). The CDR3 runs to 13 residues. Between the trimmed V and J ends, which lost 8 bases and 4 bases, there was a span of 14 bases. The V gene's germline CDR1 is LGHDT and CDR2 YNNKEL (reference sequence). In DNA, the CDR3 is TGTGCCAGCGCACAGGGACTTCCCTATGGCTACACCTTC. Translation gives CASAQGLPYGYTF.

This clonotype was picked up many times. The chain recombines TRBV5-1 with TRBJ2-3, with D possibly TRBD2 on 6 matching bases. CDR3 size: 13 residues. Germline-derived CDR1 and CDR2 are SGHRS and YFSETQ. V dropped 4 bases and J dropped 3 bases, with 9 bases sitting between them. This CDR3 is CASSPGTTDTQYF. The CDR3 DNA follows: TGCGCCAGCAGCCCTGGGACTACAGATACGCAGTATTTT.

This sequence joins TRBV27 and TRBJ1-4; 7 nucleotides agree with TRBD1. The CDR3 loop spans 16 amino acids. Trimming cost V 5 bases and J 7 bases; bases outside gene matches: 13. The germline V gene has CDR1 MNHEY and CDR2 SMNVEV (reference sequence). CDR3 loop: CASSKIRGGEGEKLFF. The CDR3 DNA sequence: TGTGCCAGCAGTAAGATTAGAGGGGGCGAAGGTGAAAAACTGTTTTTT. The full variable domain, its missing parts supplied by reference TRBV27 and TRBJ1-4, is EAQVTQNPRYLITVTGKKLTVTCSQNMNHEYMSWYRQDPGLGLRQIYYSMNVEVTDKGDVPEGYKVSRKEKRNFPLILESPSPNQTSLYFCASSKIRGGEGEKLFFGSGTQLSVL.

A few counts support this clonotype. The chain employs TRBV5-1 and TRBJ2-1; 9 bases line up with TRBD1. Losses at the gene ends were 0 bases for V and 9 bases for J; bases not matched to a gene: 10. This CDR3 has 16 residues. The germline gives CDR1 SGHRS, CDR2 YFSETQ. This CDR3 reads CASSLGPRQGVGEQFF. The CDR3 bases are TGCGCCAGCAGCTTGGGTCCGCGACAGGGGGTTGGTGAGCAGTTCTTC. Based on the CDR3 plus reference TRBV5-1 and TRBJ2-1, the full variable domain is KAGVTQTPRYLIKTRGQQVTLSCSPISGHRSVSWYQQTPGQGLQFLFEYFSETQRNKGNFPGRFSGRQFSNSRSEMNVSTLELGDSALYLCASSLGPRQGVGEQFFGPGTRLTVL.

This clonotype has only a few counts. The V gene is TRBV19, the J gene TRBJ2-3, with D perhaps TRBD2 (5 bases). Germline V gene data show CDR1 as LNHDA and CDR2 as SQIVND (reference sequence). Trimming shortened V by 6 bases and J by 4 bases, and 14 bases separated the two germline ends. The CDR3 spans 14 residues. The CDR3 loop is CASSPRGWADTQYF. DNA for the CDR3: TGTGCCAGTAGCCCCCGCGGGTGGGCAGATACGCAGTATTTT.

A few counts support this clonotype. The J gene is TRBJ2-6, the V gene TRBV5-6, with no clear D. Germline assignment: CDR1 SGHDT and CDR2 YYEEEE. Trimming removed 4 bases from V and 4 bases from J, with 9 bases in between. CDR3 length equals 14 residues. The CDR3 loop is CASSPVVGANVLTF. In DNA form, the CDR3 reads TGTGCCAGCAGCCCTGTTGTGGGGGCCAACGTCCTGACTTTC.

This clonotype was seen at least ten times. The chain employs TRBV6-1 and TRBJ2-7; D is undetermined. CDR1 is MNHNS and CDR2 is SASEGT in the germline V gene. The CDR3 totals 14 residues. V lost 6 bases and J 0 bases, leaving 12 bases between the germline ends. The CDR3 is CASSLGPSSYEQYF. In DNA form, the CDR3 reads TGTGCCAGCAGCCTCGGGCCGTCCTCCTACGAGCAGTACTTC.

The chain has TRBV12-5 and TRBJ2-1; 10 nucleotides align to TRBD1. V shed 0 bases and J 6 bases; nucleotides not matched to a gene: 5. The length of the CDR3 is 16 residues. Germline lookup yields CDR1 LGHNT and CDR2 FRNRAP. In DNA, the CDR3 is TGTGCTAGTGGTTTGGTACTCGGGACAGGGGTCAATGAGCAGTTCTTC. The encoded protein is CASGLVLGTGVNEQFF.

This chain uses TRBV5-1 with TRBJ2-3, with D perhaps TRBD1 or TRBD2 (5 bases each). Per germline, CDR1 SGHRS and CDR2 YFSETQ. Trimming left V 4 bases short and J 0 bases short, with 15 bases between. The CDR3 loop spans 16 amino acids. CDR3 sequence (DNA): TGCGCCAGCAGCGCTCTGGGGACCATTAGCACAGATACGCAGTATTTT. Translated: CASSALGTISTDTQYF.

The CDR3 loop is CASSRENNEQFF. CDR3 DNA: TGCGCCAGCAGCCGGGAAAACAATGAGCAGTTCTTC. V usage is TRBV4-3 and J usage is TRBJ2-1; D is uncertain. This CDR3 comprises 12 residues. Trimming cost V 4 bases and J 5 bases, with 6 bases left between them. Germline CDR1 and CDR2: LGHNA and YSLEER.

This chain uses TRBV7-2 with TRBJ1-1; TRBD1 might be the D (5 bases). The CDR3 is 14 residues long. V was pared by 0 bases and J by 3 bases, with 8 bases between. Germline values: CDR1 SGHTA, CDR2 FQGNSA. This chain's CDR3 is CASSLAGVDTEAFF. For the CDR3, the DNA is TGTGCCAGCAGCTTAGCGGGGGTGGACACTGAAGCTTTCTTT.

This clonotype appeared a few times. CDR3 sequence: CAIRFRDRATSGANVLTF. The CDR3 DNA is TGTGCCATCAGATTCCGGGACAGGGCCACCTCTGGGGCCAACGTCCTGACTTTC. V is TRBV10-3 and J is TRBJ2-6, with 9 bases fitting TRBD1. The CDR3 runs 18 residues. The germline CDR1 and CDR2 sequences are ENHRY and SYGVKD. V lost 6 bases, J lost 0 bases, and 9 bases stayed unmatched.

This clonotype was picked up many times. The genes are TRBV24-1 and TRBJ2-4; D may match TRBD1 or TRBD2 (5 bases each). The CDR3 runs to 13 residues. In germline, CDR1 is KGHDR, CDR2 SFDVKD. V was pared by 5 bases and J by 7 bases, with 11 bases between. Written as DNA, the CDR3 is TGTGCCACCAGTGCCCCAGGGAGTAACATTCAGTACTTC. Translating gives CATSAPGSNIQYF.

The V call is TRBV14, the J call TRBJ1-6, with D uncertain. Germline V CDR1 and CDR2: SGHDN, FVKESK. The length of the CDR3 is 15 residues. V lost 6 bases and J 8 bases, leaving 17 bases between the germline ends. CDR3: CASRLKGLGYSPLHF. CDR3 sequence (DNA): TGTGCCAGCAGACTGAAGGGCCTTGGATATTCACCCCTCCACTTT.

This clonotype showed up just a few times. The rearrangement uses TRBV5-6 and TRBJ1-5, with 9 bases matching TRBD1. The V gene end was trimmed by 7 bases and the J gene end by 6 bases; junction bases not matched to a gene: 5. The CDR3 length is 13 residues. Germline V lookup: CDR1 SGHDT, CDR2 YYEEEE. In DNA, the CDR3 is TGTGCCAGCGGCAACAGGGGGCTTCAGCCCCAGCATTTT. The encoded protein is CASGNRGLQPQHF.

The V and J genes are TRBV6-5 and TRBJ1-1; no clear D gene. The V gene lost 0 bases and the J gene lost 1 base, with 9 bases spanning the gap. Germline V CDR1 and CDR2: MNHEY, SVGAGI. The CDR3 contains 15 residues. The CDR3 DNA reads as TGTGCCAGCAGTTACTCCGGCCGGTGGAACACTGAAGCTTTCTTT. Its translation is CASSYSGRWNTEAFF.

This clonotype was observed a few times. The chain recombines TRBV21-1 with TRBJ1-6. TRBV21-1 is recorded as a pseudogene. This CDR3 comprises 21 residues. The CDR3 sequence is CASSNSGGSSWGGTYNSPLHF. The CDR3 DNA sequence: TGTGCCAGCAGCAACTCCGGAGGGAGTTCGTGGGGGGGGACCTATAATTCACCCCTCCACTTT.

This clonotype has a count of ten or more. V gene TRBV2 combines with J gene TRBJ2-2, with 7 bases fitting TRBD2. The V gene's germline CDR1 is SNHLY and CDR2 FYNNEI. This CDR3 has 16 residues. V lost 6 bases, J lost 7 bases, and 14 bases stayed unmatched. CDR3 sequence reads: CASRPLFAGESGELFF. CDR3 DNA: TGTGCCAGCAGACCCCTCTTTGCGGGGGAAAGCGGGGAGCTGTTTTTT.

This clonotype appeared a few times. The chain couples TRBV6-5 to TRBJ1-2; D uncertain. Trimming cost V 4 bases and J 8 bases, with 14 bases left between them. Germline V CDR1 and CDR2: MNHEY, SVGAGI. CDR3 length equals 13 residues. The CDR3 DNA follows: TGTGCCAGCAGTTCCACAGCCGGTTGGGGCTACACCTTC. Translation: CASSSTAGWGYTF.

The genes are TRBV12-3 or TRBV12-4 and TRBJ1-1, with 10 nucleotides matching TRBD1. Losses at the gene ends were 5 bases for V and 4 bases for J; bases not matched to a gene: 10. The CDR3 covers 16 residues. CDR3 nucleotide sequence: TGTGCCAGCAGTCCCGACAGGGGGCGAGGGGTCACTGAAGCTTTCTTT. Translated, it gives CASSPDRGRGVTEAFF.

This clonotype has at least ten counts. This chain joins TRBV5-1 and TRBJ2-3; 8 positions match TRBD2. The CDR3 has 14 amino acids. V shed 1 base, J shed 4 bases, and the junction held 2 bases outside the gene matches. Per germline, CDR1 SGHRS and CDR2 YFSETQ. The CDR3 region is CASSLFGGADTQYF. The CDR3 DNA follows: TGCGCCAGCAGCTTGTTCGGGGGGGCAGATACGCAGTATTTT.

This clonotype has just a few counts. The rearrangement uses TRBV5-1 and TRBJ2-3; 10 nucleotides align to TRBD2. Trimming removed 3 bases from V and 1 base from J; junction bases left unmatched: 2. Germline V gives CDR1 SGHRS, CDR2 YFSETQ. This CDR3 spans 15 amino acids. CDR3 nucleotides: TGCGCCAGCAGCTGGGGGACTAGCGGCACAGATACGCAGTATTTT. Residues: CASSWGTSGTDTQYF.

The V gene is TRBV5-1, the J gene TRBJ2-3, with D possibly being TRBD1 or TRBD2 (6 bases each). V was shortened by 2 bases and J by 6 bases, with 19 bases between the two germline ends. The germline V gene has CDR1 SGHRS and CDR2 YFSETQ. This CDR3 comprises 16 residues. This CDR3 reads CASSFRGVRGADTQYF. Here the CDR3 DNA reads TGCGCCAGCAGCTTCAGGGGAGTACGCGGGGCTGATACGCAGTATTTT.

This chain connects TRBV6-2 or TRBV6-3 to TRBJ2-6; D ambiguous. The CDR3 has 17 residues. The V end was cut by 3 bases, the J end by 2 bases, with 14 bases between. Germline lookup yields CDR1 MNHEY and CDR2 SVGEGT. CDR3 residues: CASSYLPAIPGANVLTF. Written as DNA, the CDR3 is TGTGCCAGCAGTTATCTCCCAGCTATCCCTGGGGCCAACGTCCTGACTTTC.